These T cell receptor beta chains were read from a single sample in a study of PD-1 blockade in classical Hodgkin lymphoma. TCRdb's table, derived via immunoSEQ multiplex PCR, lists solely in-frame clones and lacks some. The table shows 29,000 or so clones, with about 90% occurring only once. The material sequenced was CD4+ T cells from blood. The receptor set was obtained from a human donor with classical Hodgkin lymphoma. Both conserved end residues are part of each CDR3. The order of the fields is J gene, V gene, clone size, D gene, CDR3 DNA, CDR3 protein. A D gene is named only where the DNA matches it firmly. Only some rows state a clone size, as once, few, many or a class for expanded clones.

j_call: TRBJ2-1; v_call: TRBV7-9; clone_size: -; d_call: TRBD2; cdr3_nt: TGTGCCAGCAGCTTAGGTTTCGGGGGGTATGAGCAGTTCTTC; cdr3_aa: CASSLGFGGYEQFF
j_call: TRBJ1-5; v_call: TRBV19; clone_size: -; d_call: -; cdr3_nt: TGTGCCAGTAGTATCAACGTAAATCAGCCCCAGCATTTT; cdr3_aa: CASSINVNQPQHF
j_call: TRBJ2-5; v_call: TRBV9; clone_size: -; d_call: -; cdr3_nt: TGTGCCAGCAGCGTAAGAATAGGTGGTGAGACCCAGTACTTC; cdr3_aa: CASSVRIGGETQYF
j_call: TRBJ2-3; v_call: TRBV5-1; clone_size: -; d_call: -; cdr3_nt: TGCGCCAGCAGCCTAGCGACCCGCACAGATACGCAGTATTTT; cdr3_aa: CASSLATRTDTQYF
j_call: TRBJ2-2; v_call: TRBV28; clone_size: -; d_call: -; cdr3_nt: TGTGCCGGTTCGGACTCCACCGGGGAGCTGTTTTTT; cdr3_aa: CAGSDSTGELFF
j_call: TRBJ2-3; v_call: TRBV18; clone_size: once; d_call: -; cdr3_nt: TGTGCCAGCTCCGTCATGGAGGGCGGGTCCACAGATACGCAGTATTTT; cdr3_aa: CASSVMEGGSTDTQYF
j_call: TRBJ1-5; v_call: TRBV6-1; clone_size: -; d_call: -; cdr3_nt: TGTGCCAGCAGTGACCCAGACAGGACATATAGCAATCAGCCCCAGCATTTT; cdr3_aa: CASSDPDRTYSNQPQHF
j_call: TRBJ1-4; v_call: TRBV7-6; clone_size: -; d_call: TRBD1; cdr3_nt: TGTGCCAGCAGCTCGCCGGGACAGGGCGAAAAACTGTTTTTT; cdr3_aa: CASSSPGQGEKLFF
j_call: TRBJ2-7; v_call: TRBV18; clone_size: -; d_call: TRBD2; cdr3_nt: TGTGCCAGCTCACGAGAGCGGGACTCCTACGAGCAGTACTTC; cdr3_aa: CASSRERDSYEQYF
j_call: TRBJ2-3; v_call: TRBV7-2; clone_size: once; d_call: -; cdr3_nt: TGTGCCAGCAGCTTAGGGGCGTCCACAGATACGCAGTATTTT; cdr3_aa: CASSLGASTDTQYF
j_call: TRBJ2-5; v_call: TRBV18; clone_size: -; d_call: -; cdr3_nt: TGTGCCAGCTCACCGGGAGAGGATGAGACCCAGTACTTC; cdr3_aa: CASSPGEDETQYF
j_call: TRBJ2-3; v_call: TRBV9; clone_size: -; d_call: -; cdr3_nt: TGTGCCAGCAGCGTACTCCTGGGGGGCGATACGCAGTATTTT; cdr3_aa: CASSVLLGGDTQYF
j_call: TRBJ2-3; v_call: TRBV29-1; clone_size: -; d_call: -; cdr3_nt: TGCAGCGTCCAGATTCCCGGGACAGATACGCAGTATTTT; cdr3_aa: CSVQIPGTDTQYF
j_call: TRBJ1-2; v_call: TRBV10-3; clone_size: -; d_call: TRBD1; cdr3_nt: TGTGCCATCAGGGAGACAGGGGGCTCCGATGGCTACACCTTC; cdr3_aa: CAIRETGGSDGYTF
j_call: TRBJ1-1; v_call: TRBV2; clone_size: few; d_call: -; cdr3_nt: TGTGCCAGCAGCACCCGGATGAACACTGAAGCTTTCTTT; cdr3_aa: CASSTRMNTEAFF
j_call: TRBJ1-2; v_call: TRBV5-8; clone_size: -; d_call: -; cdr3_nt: TGTGCCAGCACCGACTCCTTCCTTGGTAGAGCGAACTATGGCTACACCTTC; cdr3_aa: CASTDSFLGRANYGYTF
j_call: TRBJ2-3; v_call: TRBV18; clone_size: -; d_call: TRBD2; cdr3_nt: TGTGCCAGCTCACTACGGAGTAGCGGGAGGGGTATCGCAGATACGCAGTATTTT; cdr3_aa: CASSLRSSGRGIADTQYF
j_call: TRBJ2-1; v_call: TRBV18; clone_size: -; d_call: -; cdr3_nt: TGTGCCAGCTCACCTCGGGGACCTGTCGGCAATGAGCAGTTCTTC; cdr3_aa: CASSPRGPVGNEQFF
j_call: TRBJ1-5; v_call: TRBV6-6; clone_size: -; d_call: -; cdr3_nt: TGTGCCAGCAGGGTTAGCAATCAGCCCCAGCATTTT; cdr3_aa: CASRVSNQPQHF
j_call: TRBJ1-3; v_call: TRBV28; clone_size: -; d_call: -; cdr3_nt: TGTGCCAGCACCTCGGAGGGCTCTGGAAACACCATATATTTT; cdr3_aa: CASTSEGSGNTIYF
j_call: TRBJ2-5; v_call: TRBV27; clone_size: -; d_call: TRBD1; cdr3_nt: TGTGCCAGCAGTTTTGGGGACAGGGATGTAGAGACCCAGTACTTC; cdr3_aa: CASSFGDRDVETQYF
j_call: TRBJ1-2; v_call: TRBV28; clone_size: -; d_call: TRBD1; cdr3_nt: TGTGCCAGCAGTCCGGGACAGTTTAACTATGGCTACACCTTC; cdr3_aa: CASSPGQFNYGYTF
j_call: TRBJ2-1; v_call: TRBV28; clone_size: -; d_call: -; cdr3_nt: TGTGCCAGCAGCTCTAACTATGAGCAGTTCTTC; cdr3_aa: CASSSNYEQFF
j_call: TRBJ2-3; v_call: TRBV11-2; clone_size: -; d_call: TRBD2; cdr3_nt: TGTGCCAGCAGCTTAGCGGGGACTAGCGGGAGGCTGGTTACGCAGTATTTT; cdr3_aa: CASSLAGTSGRLVTQYF
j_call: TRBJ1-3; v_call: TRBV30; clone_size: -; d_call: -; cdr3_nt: TGTGCCTGGAGTCTCCTGACCCGTTACGGAAACACCATATATTTT; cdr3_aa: CAWSLLTRYGNTIYF
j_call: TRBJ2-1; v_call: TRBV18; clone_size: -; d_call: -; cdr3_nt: TGTGCCAGCTCACCAACGGGAGCTGACAATGAGCAGTTCTTC; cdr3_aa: CASSPTGADNEQFF
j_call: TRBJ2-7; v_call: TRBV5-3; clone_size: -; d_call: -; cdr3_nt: TGTGCCAGAAGCTCCAGCCCTGGGGGGCAGTACTTC; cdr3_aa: CARSSSPGGQYF
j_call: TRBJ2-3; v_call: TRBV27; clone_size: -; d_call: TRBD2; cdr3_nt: TGTGCCAGCAGTTTACAAACTGGGACTAGCGGCACAGATACGCAGTATTTT; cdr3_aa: CASSLQTGTSGTDTQYF
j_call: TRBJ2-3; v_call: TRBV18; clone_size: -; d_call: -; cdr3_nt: TGTGCCAGCTCATCGGGGGTTAGGACAGATACGCAGTATTTT; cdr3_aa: CASSSGVRTDTQYF
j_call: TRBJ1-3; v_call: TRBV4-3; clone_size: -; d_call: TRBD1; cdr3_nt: TGCGCCAGCAGCCAGGACAGGGTCCCTGGAAACACCATATATTTT; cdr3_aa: CASSQDRVPGNTIYF
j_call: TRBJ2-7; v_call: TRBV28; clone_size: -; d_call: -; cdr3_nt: TGTGCCAGCAGGAAATCCAGTCCCTCCCCATACGAGCAGTACTTC; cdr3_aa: CASRKSSPSPYEQYF
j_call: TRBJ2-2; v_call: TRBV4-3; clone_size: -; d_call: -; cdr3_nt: TGCGCCAGCAGCCAAGACTTGGCAACCGGGGAGCTGTTTTTT; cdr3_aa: CASSQDLATGELFF
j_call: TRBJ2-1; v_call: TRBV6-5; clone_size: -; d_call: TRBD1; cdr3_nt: TGTGCCAGCAGTTACTCAAGGGACAGTAACAATGAGCAGTTCTTC; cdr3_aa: CASSYSRDSNNEQFF
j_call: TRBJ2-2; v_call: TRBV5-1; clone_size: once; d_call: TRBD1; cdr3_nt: TGCGCCAGCAGCTCAGGGACAGGGAACACCGGGGAGCTGTTTTTT; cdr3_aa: CASSSGTGNTGELFF
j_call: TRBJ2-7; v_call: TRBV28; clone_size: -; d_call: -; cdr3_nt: TGTGCCAGCAGTGAGACGCCCCGATACGAGCAGTACTTC; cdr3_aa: CASSETPRYEQYF
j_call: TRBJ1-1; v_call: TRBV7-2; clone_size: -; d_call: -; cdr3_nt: TGTGCCAGCAGAAAAGATTACACTGAAGCTTTCTTT; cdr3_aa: CASRKDYTEAFF
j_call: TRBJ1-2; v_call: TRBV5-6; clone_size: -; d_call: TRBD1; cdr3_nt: TGTGCCAGCAAAAGACCCCCTCGGACAGGGCCCTTAGGCTACACCTTC; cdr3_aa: CASKRPPRTGPLGYTF
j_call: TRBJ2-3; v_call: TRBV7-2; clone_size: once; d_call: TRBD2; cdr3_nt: TGTGCCAGCAGACCCGGGACTAGCGTCACAGATACGCAGTATTTT; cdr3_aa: CASRPGTSVTDTQYF
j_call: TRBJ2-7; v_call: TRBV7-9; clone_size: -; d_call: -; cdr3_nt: TGTGCCAGCAGCGGAAAACAGGGTTCAGGGTACGAGCAGTACTTC; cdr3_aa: CASSGKQGSGYEQYF
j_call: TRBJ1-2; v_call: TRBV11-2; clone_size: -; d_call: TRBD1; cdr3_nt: TGTGCCAGCAGCTTGGGACAGACTAACTATGGCTACACCTTC; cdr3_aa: CASSLGQTNYGYTF
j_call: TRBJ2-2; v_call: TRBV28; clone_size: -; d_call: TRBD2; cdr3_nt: TGTGCCAGCAGGGGGAGCGGGAGGGCCACCGGGGAGCTGTTTTTT; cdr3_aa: CASRGSGRATGELFF
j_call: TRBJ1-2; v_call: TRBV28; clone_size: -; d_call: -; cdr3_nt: TGTGCCAGCAGTACGACGGGACGGATCAACTATGGCTACACCTTC; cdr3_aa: CASSTTGRINYGYTF
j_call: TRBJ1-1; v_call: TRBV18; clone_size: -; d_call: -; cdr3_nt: TGTGCCAGCTCGCCAGGACAGTCCCACACTGAAGCTTTCTTT; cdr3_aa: CASSPGQSHTEAFF
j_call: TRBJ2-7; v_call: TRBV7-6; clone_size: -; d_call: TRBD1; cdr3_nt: TGTGCCAGCAGCCCGGCGCGACAGGGGGCAGCCTACGAGCAGTACTTC; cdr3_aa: CASSPARQGAAYEQYF
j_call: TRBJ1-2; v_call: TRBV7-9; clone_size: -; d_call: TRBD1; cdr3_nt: TGTGCCAGCAGCTTAGGCAGGGGGCAAAATGGCTACACCTTC; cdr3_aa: CASSLGRGQNGYTF
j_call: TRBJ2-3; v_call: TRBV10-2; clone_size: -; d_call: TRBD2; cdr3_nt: TGCGCCAGCAGTGAGCAGCGGGGGAGCACAGATACGCAGTATTTT; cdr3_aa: CASSEQRGSTDTQYF
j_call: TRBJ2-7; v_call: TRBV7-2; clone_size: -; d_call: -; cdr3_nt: TGTGCCAGCAGCGTCACAGGGGGAGGGTACGAGCAGTACTTC; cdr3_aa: CASSVTGGGYEQYF
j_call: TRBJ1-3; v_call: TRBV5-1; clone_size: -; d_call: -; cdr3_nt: TGCGCCAGCAGCCCTAGAGTCGGGGACTCTGGAAACACCATATATTTT; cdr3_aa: CASSPRVGDSGNTIYF
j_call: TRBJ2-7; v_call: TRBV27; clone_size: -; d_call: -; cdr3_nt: TGTGCCAGCACCCGATGGGGACTCCAGGACGAGCAGTACTTC; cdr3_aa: CASTRWGLQDEQYF
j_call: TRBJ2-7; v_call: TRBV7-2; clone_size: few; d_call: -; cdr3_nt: TGTGCCAGCAGCTTAGGAACAGTCGTATACGAGCAGTACTTC; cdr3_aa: CASSLGTVVYEQYF